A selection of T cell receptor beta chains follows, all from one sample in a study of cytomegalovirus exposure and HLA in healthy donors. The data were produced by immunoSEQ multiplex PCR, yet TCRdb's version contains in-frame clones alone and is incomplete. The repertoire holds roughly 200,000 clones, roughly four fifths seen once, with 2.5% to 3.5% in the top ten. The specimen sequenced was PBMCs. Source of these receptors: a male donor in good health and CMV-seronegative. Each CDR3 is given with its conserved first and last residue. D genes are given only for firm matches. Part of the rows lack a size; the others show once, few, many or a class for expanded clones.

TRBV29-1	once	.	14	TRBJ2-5	TGCAGCTCCATAGGGGTTCGGGCCCAAGAGACCCAGTACTTC	CSSIGVRAQETQYF
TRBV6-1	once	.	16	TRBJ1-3	TGTGCCAGCAGTGAAGGCTACAGGAGCTCTGGAAACACCATATATTTT	CASSEGYRSSGNTIYF
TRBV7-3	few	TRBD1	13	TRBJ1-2	TGTGCCAGCAGCTTAGGACAGGGTGAAGGCTACACCTTC	CASSLGQGEGYTF
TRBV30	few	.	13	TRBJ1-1	TGTGCCTGCCCCCGGGGGGCGGGTACTGAAGCTTTCTTT	CACPRGAGTEAFF
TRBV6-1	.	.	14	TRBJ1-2	TGTGCCAGCAGACCAGACAGAGCCGGCCATGGCTACACCTTC	CASRPDRAGHGYTF
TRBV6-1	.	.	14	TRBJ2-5	TGTGCCAGCAGTCTTGGAGGGAGAAGAGAGACCCAGTACTTC	CASSLGGRRETQYF
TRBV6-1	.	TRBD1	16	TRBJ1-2	TGTGCCAGCAGTGTTTTCCGGGACAGCCCTTCGGGAGGCTACACCTTC	CASSVFRDSPSGGYTF
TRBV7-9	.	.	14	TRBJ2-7	TGTGCCAGCAGCTTAGCCAGGGCTGCCTACGAGCAGTACTTC	CASSLARAAYEQYF
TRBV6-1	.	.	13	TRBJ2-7	TGTGCCAGCAGTGAAGCGTCGGCCTACGAGCAGTACTTC	CASSEASAYEQYF
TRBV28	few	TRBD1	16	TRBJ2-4	TGTGCCAGCAGTTTCCGTTTAGACAGGGGGAAAAACATTCAGTACTTC	CASSFRLDRGKNIQYF
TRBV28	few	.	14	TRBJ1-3	TGTGCCAGCAGTTTCCGGGGGGCTGGAAACACCATATATTTT	CASSFRGAGNTIYF
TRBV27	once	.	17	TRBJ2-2	TGTGCCAGCAGTTTATCGTGGGCACACGCGAACACCGGGGAGCTGTTTTTT	CASSLSWAHANTGELFF
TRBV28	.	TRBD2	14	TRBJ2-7	TGTGCCAGCAGCCGACTAGCGCTCTCCTACGAGCAGTACTTC	CASSRLALSYEQYF
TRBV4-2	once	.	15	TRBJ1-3	TGTGCCAGCAGCCAAGATTGGGGGGCTGGAAACACCATATATTTT	CASSQDWGAGNTIYF
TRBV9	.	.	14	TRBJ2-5	TGTGCCAGCAGCGTAGCTAGAGGGGGAGAGACCCAGTACTTC	CASSVARGGETQYF
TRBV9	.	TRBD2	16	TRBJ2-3	TGTGCCAGCAGCACCGGTTATACAGCGGGAGGAGATACGCAGTATTTT	CASSTGYTAGGDTQYF
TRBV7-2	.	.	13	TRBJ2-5	TGTGCCAGCAGTAGTAGGGGAATAGAGACCCAGTACTTC	CASSSRGIETQYF
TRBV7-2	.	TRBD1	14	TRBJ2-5	TGTGCCAGCATGCCGGGACAGGGGGGGGAGACCCAGTACTTC	CASMPGQGGETQYF
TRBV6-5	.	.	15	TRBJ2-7	TGTGCCAGCAGACCACCGGGACAAAGCTCCTACGAGCAGTACTTC	CASRPPGQSSYEQYF
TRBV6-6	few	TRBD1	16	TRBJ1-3	TGTGCCAGCAGTTACCTAACAGGGGAGTCGGGAAACACCATATATTTT	CASSYLTGESGNTIYF
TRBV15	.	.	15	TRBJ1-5	TGTGCCACCAGCAGAGGACTGAGTAGCAATCAGCCCCAGCATTTT	CATSRGLSSNQPQHF
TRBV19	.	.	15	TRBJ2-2	TGTGCCAGTAGGTCTCCAGGGGAGCCTACCGGGGAGCTGTTTTTT	CASRSPGEPTGELFF
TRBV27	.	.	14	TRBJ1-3	TGTGCCAGCAGCCTCCAGGGCTCTGGAAACACCATATATTTT	CASSLQGSGNTIYF
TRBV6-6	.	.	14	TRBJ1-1	TGTGCCAGCAGTCTCGGCGGCAGTAACACTGAAGCTTTCTTT	CASSLGGSNTEAFF
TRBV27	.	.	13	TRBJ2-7	TGTGCCAGCAGTTTATCCCTTGCCTACGAGCAGTACTTC	CASSLSLAYEQYF
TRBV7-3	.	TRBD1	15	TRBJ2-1	TGTGCCAGCAGCTCCCCCAGGGGGTCCTACAATGAGCAGTTCTTC	CASSSPRGSYNEQFF
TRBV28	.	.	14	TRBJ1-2	TGTGCCAGCAGTTTAGGCCAGGAGGTGGTCGGCTACACCTTC	CASSLGQEVVGYTF
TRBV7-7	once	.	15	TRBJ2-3	TGTGCCAGCAGCTTAGGGTCCTTTAGAACAGATACGCAGTATTTT	CASSLGSFRTDTQYF
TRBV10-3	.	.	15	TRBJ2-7	TGTGCCATCAGTGGGGGGGATTTGTCTTCTTTTGGGCAGTACTTC	CAISGGDLSSFGQYF
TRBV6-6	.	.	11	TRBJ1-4	TGTGCCAGCAGTCTCAATGAAAAACTGTTTTTT	CASSLNEKLFF
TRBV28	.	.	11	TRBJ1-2	TGTGCCAGCAGTCAGGCCTATGGCTACACCTTC	CASSQAYGYTF
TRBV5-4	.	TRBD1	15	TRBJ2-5	TGTGCCAGCAGCTTGGCCCGGGACAGGAAAGAGACCCAGTACTTC	CASSLARDRKETQYF
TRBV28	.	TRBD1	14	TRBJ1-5	TGTGCCAGCAGCCTGGGACAGGGGAATCAGCCCCAGCATTTT	CASSLGQGNQPQHF
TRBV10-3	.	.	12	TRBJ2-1	TGTGCCATCAGTGGATCAGATAATGAGCAGTTCTTC	CAISGSDNEQFF
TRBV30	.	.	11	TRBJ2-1	TGTGCCTGGAGTTACGGTGAAGAGCAGTTCTTC	CAWSYGEEQFF
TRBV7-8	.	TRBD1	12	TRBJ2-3	TGTGCCAGCAGCCCAGGGGGCGATACGCAGTATTTT	CASSPGGDTQYF
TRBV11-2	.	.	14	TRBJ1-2	TGTGCCAGCAGCTCCCTTACAGGAAACTATGGCTACACCTTC	CASSSLTGNYGYTF
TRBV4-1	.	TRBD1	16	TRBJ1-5	TGCGCCAGCAGCCAAACACAGGGGGATAGCAATCAGCCCCAGCATTTT	CASSQTQGDSNQPQHF
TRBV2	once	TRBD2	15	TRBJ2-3	TGTGCCAGCAGCACCACTAGCGGGGAAACAGATACGCAGTATTTT	CASSTTSGETDTQYF
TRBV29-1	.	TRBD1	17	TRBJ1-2	TGCAGCGTTGAAGACGGAGGGACAGGGGACCCCTACTATGGCTACACCTTC	CSVEDGGTGDPYYGYTF
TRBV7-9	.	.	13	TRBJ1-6	TGTGCCAGCAGCTTAGTAGGGGGGGAACCCCTCCACTTT	CASSLVGGEPLHF
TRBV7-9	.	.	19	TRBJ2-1	TGTGCCAGCAGTGCTCCCAGCCGCCGCGGGGAGAGCTCCTACAATGAGCAGTTCTTC	CASSAPSRRGESSYNEQFF
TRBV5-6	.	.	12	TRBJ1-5	TGTGCCAGCAGCTTGTCGGGGTGGCCCCAGCATTTT	CASSLSGWPQHF
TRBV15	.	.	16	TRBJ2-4	TGTGCCACCAGCAGGGGGGGGCCCCTAGCCAAAAACATTCAGTACTTC	CATSRGGPLAKNIQYF
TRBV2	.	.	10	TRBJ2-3	TGTGCCAGCGAGGCAGATACGCAGTATTTT	CASEADTQYF
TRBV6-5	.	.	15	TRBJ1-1	TGTGCCAGCAGTTACCAGACAGCCTTGAACACTGAAGCTTTCTTT	CASSYQTALNTEAFF